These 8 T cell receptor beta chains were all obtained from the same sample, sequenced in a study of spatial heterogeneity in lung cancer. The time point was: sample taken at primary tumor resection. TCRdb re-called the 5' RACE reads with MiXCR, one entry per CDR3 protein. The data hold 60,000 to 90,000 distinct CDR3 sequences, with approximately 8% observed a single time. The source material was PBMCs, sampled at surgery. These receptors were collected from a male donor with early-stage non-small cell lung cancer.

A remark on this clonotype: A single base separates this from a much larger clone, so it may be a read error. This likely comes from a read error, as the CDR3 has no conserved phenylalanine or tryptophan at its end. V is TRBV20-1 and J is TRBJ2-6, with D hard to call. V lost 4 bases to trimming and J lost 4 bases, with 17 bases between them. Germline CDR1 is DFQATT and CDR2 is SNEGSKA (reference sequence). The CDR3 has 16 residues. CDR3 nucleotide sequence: TGCAGTGCTACCGCGGCTCCCGTAGGGGGGGCCAACGTCCTGACTTCC. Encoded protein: CSATAAPVGGANVLTS.

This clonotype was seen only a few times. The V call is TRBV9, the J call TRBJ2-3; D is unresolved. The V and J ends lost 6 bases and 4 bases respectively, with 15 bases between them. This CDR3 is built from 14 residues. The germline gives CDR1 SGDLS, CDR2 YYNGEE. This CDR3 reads CASTTLGTPDTQYF. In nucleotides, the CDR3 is TGTGCCAGCACGACCCTCGGTACTCCAGATACGCAGTATTTT.

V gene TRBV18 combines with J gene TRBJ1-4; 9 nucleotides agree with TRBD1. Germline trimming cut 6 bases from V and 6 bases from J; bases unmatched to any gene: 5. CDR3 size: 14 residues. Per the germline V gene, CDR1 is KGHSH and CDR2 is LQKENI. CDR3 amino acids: CASSPTGGDEKLFF. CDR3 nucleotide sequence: TGTGCCAGCTCCCCCACAGGGGGCGATGAAAAACTGTTTTTT. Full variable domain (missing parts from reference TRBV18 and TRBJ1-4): NAGVMQNPRHLVRRRGQEARLRCSPMKGHSHVYWYRQLPEEGLKFMVYLQKENIIDESGMPKERFSAEFPKEGPSILRIQQVVRGDSAAYFCASSPTGGDEKLFFGSGTQLSVL.

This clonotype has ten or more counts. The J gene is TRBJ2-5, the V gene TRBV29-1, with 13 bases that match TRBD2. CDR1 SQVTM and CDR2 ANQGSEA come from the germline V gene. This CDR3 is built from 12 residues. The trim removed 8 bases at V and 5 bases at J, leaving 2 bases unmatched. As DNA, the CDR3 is TGCAGCTCGACTAGCGGGGGGGAGACCCAGTACTTC. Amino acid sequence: CSSTSGGETQYF. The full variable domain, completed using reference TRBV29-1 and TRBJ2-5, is SAVISQKPSRDICQRGTSLTIQCQVDSQVTMMFWYRQQPGQSLTLIATANQGSEATYESGFVIDKFPISRPNLTFSTLTVSNMSPEDSSIYLCSSTSGGETQYFGPGTRLLVL.

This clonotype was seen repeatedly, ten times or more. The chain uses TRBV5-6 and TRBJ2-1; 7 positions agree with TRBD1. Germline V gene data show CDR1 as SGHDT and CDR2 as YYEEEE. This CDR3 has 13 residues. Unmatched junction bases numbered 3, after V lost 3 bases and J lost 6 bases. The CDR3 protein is CASSSGTVNEQFF. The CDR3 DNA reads TGTGCCAGCAGCTCTGGGACAGTCAATGAGCAGTTCTTC.

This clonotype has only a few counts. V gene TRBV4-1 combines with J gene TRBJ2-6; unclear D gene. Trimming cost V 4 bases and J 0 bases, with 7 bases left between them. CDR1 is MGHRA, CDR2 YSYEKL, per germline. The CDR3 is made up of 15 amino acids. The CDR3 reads CASSPLFSGANVLTF. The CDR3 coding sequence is TGCGCCAGCAGCCCCCTATTCTCTGGGGCCAACGTCCTGACTTTC.

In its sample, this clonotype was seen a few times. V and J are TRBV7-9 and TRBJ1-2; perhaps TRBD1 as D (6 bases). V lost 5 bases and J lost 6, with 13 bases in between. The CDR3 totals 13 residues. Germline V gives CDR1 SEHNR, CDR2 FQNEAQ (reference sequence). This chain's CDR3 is CASSLDSPNGYTF. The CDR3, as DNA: TGTGCCAGCAGCCTGGACAGCCCCAATGGCTACACCTTC.

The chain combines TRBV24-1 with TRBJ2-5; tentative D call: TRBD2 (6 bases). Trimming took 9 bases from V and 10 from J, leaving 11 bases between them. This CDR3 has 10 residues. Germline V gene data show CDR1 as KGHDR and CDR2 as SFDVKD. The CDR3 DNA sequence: TGTGCCACCGGAGGGCGGGGCCAGTACTTC. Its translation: CATGGRGQYF.